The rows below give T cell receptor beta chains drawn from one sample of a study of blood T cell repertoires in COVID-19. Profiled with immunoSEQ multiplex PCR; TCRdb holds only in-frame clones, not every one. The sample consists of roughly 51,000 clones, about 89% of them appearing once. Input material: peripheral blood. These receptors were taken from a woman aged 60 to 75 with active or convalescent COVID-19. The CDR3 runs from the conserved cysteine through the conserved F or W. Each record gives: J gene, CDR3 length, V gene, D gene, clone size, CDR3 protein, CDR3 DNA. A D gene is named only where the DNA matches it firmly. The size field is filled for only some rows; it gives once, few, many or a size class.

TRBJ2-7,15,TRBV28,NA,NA,CASSSPQGQSYEQYF,TGTGCCAGCAGTTCCCCACAGGGTCAGAGCTACGAGCAGTACTTC
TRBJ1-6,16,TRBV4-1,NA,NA,CASSQDPDSWSSPLHF,TGCGCCAGCAGCCAAGACCCGGACAGCTGGTCTTCACCCCTCCACTTT
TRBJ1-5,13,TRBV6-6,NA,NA,CASSLNREHPQHF,TGTGCCAGCAGCCTTAACCGGGAGCACCCCCAGCATTTT
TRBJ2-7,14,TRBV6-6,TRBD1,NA,CASSWDRDALEQYF,TGTGCCAGCAGTTGGGACAGGGACGCCCTCGAGCAGTACTTC
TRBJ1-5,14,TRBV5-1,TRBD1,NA,CASSLDRGDQPQHF,TGCGCCAGCAGCTTGGACAGGGGCGATCAGCCCCAGCATTTT
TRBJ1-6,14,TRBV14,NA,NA,CASSQEITNSPLHF,TGTGCCAGCAGCCAAGAGATTACAAACTCACCCCTCCACTTT
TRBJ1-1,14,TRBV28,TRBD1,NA,CASSPGGMNTEAFF,TGTGCCAGCAGCCCAGGGGGGATGAACACTGAAGCTTTCTTT
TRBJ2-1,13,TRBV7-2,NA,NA,CASSLELYNEQFF,TGTGCCAGCAGCTTAGAACTTTACAATGAGCAGTTCTTC
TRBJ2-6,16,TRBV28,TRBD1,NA,CASTGGFPSGANVLTF,TGTGCCAGCACAGGGGGCTTTCCCTCTGGGGCCAACGTCCTGACTTTC
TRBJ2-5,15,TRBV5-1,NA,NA,CASSPQGYGQETQYF,TGCGCCAGCAGCCCCCAGGGATATGGCCAAGAGACCCAGTACTTC
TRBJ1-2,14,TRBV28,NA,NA,CASSSNRLSLGYTF,TGTGCCAGCAGTTCTAACCGACTCTCCCTGGGCTACACCTTC
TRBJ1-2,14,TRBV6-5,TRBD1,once,CASSLTGEGYGYTF,TGTGCCAGCAGCCTAACAGGGGAAGGGTATGGCTACACCTTC
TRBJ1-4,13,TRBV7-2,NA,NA,CASSSELREKLFF,TGTGCCAGCAGCTCCGAACTTCGAGAAAAACTGTTTTTT
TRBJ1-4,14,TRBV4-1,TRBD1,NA,CASSPGQGYEKLFF,TGCGCCAGCAGCCCGGGACAGGGGTATGAAAAACTGTTTTTT
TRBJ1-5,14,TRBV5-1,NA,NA,CASSLEGGNQPQHF,TGCGCCAGCAGCTTAGAGGGAGGCAATCAGCCCCAGCATTTT
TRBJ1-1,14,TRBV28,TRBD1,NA,CASRARQGAAGAFF,TGTGCCAGCAGGGCCCGACAGGGGGCAGCTGGAGCTTTCTTT
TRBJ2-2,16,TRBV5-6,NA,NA,CASTPRPSVGTGELFF,TGTGCCAGCACCCCGAGGCCCTCGGTGGGCACCGGGGAGCTGTTTTTT
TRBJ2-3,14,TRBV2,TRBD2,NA,CATTYLAGSDTQYF,TGTGCCACCACGTATCTAGCGGGGTCAGATACGCAGTATTTT
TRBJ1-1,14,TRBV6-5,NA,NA,CASSLRPYNTEAFF,TGTGCCAGCAGCCTCCGCCCCTATAACACTGAAGCTTTCTTT
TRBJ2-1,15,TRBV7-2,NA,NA,CASSPWTGRDNEQFF,TGTGCCAGCAGCCCTTGGACAGGGAGGGACAATGAGCAGTTCTTC
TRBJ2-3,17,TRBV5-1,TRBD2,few,CASSLNGHGTSSDTQYF,TGCGCCAGCAGCTTGAACGGGCACGGGACTAGCTCAGATACGCAGTATTTT
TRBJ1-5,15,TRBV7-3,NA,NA,CASSLFRQDGQPQHF,TGTGCCAGCAGCTTATTCCGACAGGACGGTCAGCCCCAGCATTTT
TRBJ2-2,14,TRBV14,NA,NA,CASSPLERTGELFF,TGTGCCAGCAGCCCCCTCGAGCGGACCGGGGAGCTGTTTTTT
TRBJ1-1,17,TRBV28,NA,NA,CASSLVSQGFRDTEAFF,TGTGCCAGCAGTTTGGTTTCTCAGGGGTTCAGGGACACTGAAGCTTTCTTT
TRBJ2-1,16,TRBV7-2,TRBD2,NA,CASSRLAGAGGGEQFF,TGTGCCAGCAGTCGACTAGCGGGAGCAGGAGGAGGTGAGCAGTTCTTC
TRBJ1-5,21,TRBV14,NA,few,CASSQGPSGVLLGASNQPQHF,TGTGCCAGCAGCCAAGGCCCCTCAGGGGTCCTTCTTGGGGCAAGCAATCAGCCCCAGCATTTT
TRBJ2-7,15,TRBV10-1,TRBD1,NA,CASSEWTGAPYEQYF,TGCGCCAGCAGTGAATGGACAGGGGCCCCCTACGAGCAGTACTTC
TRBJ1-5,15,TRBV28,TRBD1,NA,CASSQGQGIGQPQHF,TGTGCCAGCAGCCAGGGACAGGGGATTGGACAGCCCCAGCATTTT
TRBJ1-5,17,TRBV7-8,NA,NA,CASSLDGAGFSNQPQHF,TGTGCCAGCAGCTTAGATGGGGCGGGGTTTAGCAATCAGCCCCAGCATTTT
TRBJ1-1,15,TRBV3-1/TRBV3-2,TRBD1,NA,CASSLRTGDVTEAFF,TGTGCCAGCAGCCTCCGGACAGGGGACGTAACTGAAGCTTTCTTT
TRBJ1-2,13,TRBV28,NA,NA,CATANTANYGYTF,TGTGCCACCGCAAACACCGCTAACTATGGCTACACCTTC
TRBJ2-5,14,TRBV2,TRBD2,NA,CASSVGGGRETQYF,TGTGCCAGCAGCGTTGGGGGGGGAAGAGAGACCCAGTACTTC
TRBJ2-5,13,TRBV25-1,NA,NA,CASNREYQETQYF,TGTGCCAGCAACAGGGAGTACCAAGAGACCCAGTACTTC
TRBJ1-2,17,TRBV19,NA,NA,CASSQQGEVEGNYGYTF,TGTGCCAGTAGTCAACAGGGAGAGGTCGAAGGGAACTATGGCTACACCTTC
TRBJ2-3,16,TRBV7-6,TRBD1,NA,CASSLAETGGPDTQYF,TGTGCCAGCAGCTTAGCGGAGACAGGGGGCCCAGATACGCAGTATTTT
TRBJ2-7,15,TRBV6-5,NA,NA,CASSPEAYAHYEQYF,TGTGCCAGCAGCCCGGAGGCCTATGCCCACTACGAGCAGTACTTC
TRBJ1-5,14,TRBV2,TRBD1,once,CASSRTGGGQPQHF,TGTGCCAGCAGTCGGACAGGGGGCGGGCAGCCCCAGCATTTT
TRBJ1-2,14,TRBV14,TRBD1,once,CASSQGGQGHGYTF,TGTGCCAGCAGCCAAGGAGGACAGGGCCATGGCTACACCTTC
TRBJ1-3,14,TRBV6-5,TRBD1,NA,CASSKQGAGNTIYF,TGTGCCAGCAGTAAACAGGGGGCTGGAAACACCATATATTTT
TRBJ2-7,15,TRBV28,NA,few,CASSLQNTMSYEQYF,TGTGCCAGCAGTCTCCAAAATACTATGTCCTACGAGCAGTACTTC
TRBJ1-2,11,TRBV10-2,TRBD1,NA,CASGQGHGYTF,TGCGCCAGCGGACAGGGCCATGGCTACACCTTC
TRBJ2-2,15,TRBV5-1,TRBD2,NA,CASRNSGVNTGELFF,TGCGCCAGCAGAAATAGCGGGGTGAACACCGGGGAGCTGTTTTTT
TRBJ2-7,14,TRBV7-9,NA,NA,CASSEEEGNYEQYF,TGTGCCAGCAGCGAGGAGGAGGGTAACTACGAGCAGTACTTC
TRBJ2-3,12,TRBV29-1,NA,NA,CSVRESTDTQYF,TGCAGCGTTAGGGAGAGCACAGATACGCAGTATTTT
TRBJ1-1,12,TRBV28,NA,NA,CASSLPGRSAFF,TGTGCCAGCAGTTTGCCGGGTAGATCAGCTTTCTTT
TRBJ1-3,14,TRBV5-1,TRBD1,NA,CASSPGTGGNTIYF,TGCGCCAGCAGCCCCGGGACAGGGGGCAACACCATATATTTT
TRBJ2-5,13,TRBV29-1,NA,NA,CSVNFGVQETQYF,TGCAGCGTCAACTTCGGGGTCCAAGAGACCCAGTACTTC
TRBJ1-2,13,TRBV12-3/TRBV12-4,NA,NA,CASHRSGRYGYTF,TGTGCCAGCCACCGTAGCGGCCGCTATGGCTACACCTTC
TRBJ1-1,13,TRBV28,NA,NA,CASSPGLWTEAFF,TGTGCCAGCAGTCCCGGACTGTGGACTGAAGCTTTCTTT
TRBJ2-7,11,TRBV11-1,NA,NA,CASRPGKEQYF,TGTGCCAGCCGTCCAGGGAAGGAGCAGTACTTC
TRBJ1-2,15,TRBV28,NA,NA,CASSTETAGNYGYTF,TGTGCCAGCAGTACCGAGACAGCTGGGAACTATGGCTACACCTTC
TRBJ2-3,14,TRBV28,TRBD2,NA,CASSRGVSTDTQYF,TGTGCCAGCAGTCGGGGGGTTAGCACAGATACGCAGTATTTT
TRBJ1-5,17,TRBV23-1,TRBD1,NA,CASSRTGQGKNNQPQHF,TGCGCCAGCAGTCGTACCGGACAGGGAAAGAACAATCAGCCCCAGCATTTT
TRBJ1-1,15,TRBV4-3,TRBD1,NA,CASSQDARGLTEAFF,TGCGCCAGCAGCCAAGATGCCAGGGGGCTTACTGAAGCTTTCTTT
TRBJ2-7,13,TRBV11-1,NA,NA,CASSGQLPYEQYF,TGTGCCAGCAGTGGACAGCTCCCCTACGAGCAGTACTTC
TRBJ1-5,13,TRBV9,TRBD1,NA,CASSEGAAGPQHF,TGTGCCAGCAGCGAGGGGGCGGCGGGGCCCCAGCATTTT
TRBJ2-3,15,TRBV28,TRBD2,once,CASSPLAGDTDTQYF,TGTGCCAGCAGTCCCTTAGCGGGAGATACGGATACGCAGTATTTT
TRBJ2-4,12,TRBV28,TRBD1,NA,CASSGTAYIQYF,TGTGCCAGCAGTGGGACAGCGTACATTCAGTACTTC
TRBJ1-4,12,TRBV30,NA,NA,CAWRQVGEKLFF,TGTGCCTGGAGGCAGGTTGGGGAAAAACTGTTTTTT
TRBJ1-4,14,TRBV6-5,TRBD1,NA,CASRTRGRNEKLFF,TGTGCCAGCAGAACCAGGGGGCGTAATGAAAAACTGTTTTTT